A single count supports the clone carrying this T cell receptor (beta chain). This sample is part of a study of blood T cell repertoires in COVID-19. Clones were read by immunoSEQ multiplex PCR, and TCRdb kept only the in-frame ones, dropping some. The sample shows 100,000 to 150,000 clones, about 89% of them seen only once. The V and J ends lost 1 base and 2 bases respectively, with 11 bases between them. The CDR3 runs 15 residues. This TCR derives from a man aged 45-65 years with active COVID-19. V gene TRBV23-1 combines with J gene TRBJ1-2; maybe TRBD1 (5 bases). TRBV23-1 is flagged as an ORF with uncertain function. Sequenced sample: peripheral blood. CDR3 region: CASSQWAQGNYGYTF. The CDR3 coding sequence is TGCGCCAGCAGTCAATGGGCCCAGGGCAACTATGGCTACACCTTC.